This T cell receptor beta chain was identified in a study of cytomegalovirus exposure and HLA in healthy donors (dated by TCRdb to about 2017). At the level of the whole study: An earlier analysis of approximately 640 of the donors reported approximately 290 Gb of sequence data and approximately 110 million unique TCR beta sequences from 150 million to 200 million T cells. Every repertoire in the discovery cohort had been generated on one and the same sequencing platform. Rather than using new phenotypic data, the later analysis identified candidate immune exposures from TCR beta sequences and from how often those sequences occurred across donors. Typing coverage varied by locus: roughly 629-630 donors for A, B, C, DRB1 and DQB1; some 520 for DQA1; some 610 for DPA1; around 490 for DPB1. Of the roughly 410 genotyped donors, 81% were placed in the genetic ancestry cluster associated with self-reported Caucasian donors. Using immunosequencing, the study profiled T cell repertoires from 500 to 800 subjects and related those repertoires to cytomegalovirus serostatus. On average, 235,054 unique TCR beta nucleotide sequences were sequenced per donor among about 400 genotyped donors of the cohort, with roughly 18% of those sequences being non-productive. An early release that covered fewer than 800 HLA-typed donors contained about 290 gigabases of sequencing data and around 80 million unique TCR sequences. Besides the first cohort of around 700 subjects, a separate validation cohort made up of about 120 different subjects was used. Roughly 5 DR-DQ haplotypes were handled as single units for association and clustering, since linkage in the cohort was strong. Class I and class II HLA loci were covered by the typing at four-digit resolution. The study was designed to test whether signatures of past pathogen exposure could be identified by cataloging public T cell receptors. To study patterns of TCR occurrence, a later analysis re-analyzed previously published TCR beta repertoires from several hundred donors and added high-resolution HLA genotyping. To decide whether each TCR beta V gene segment behaved as functional or pseudogenic, an earlier analysis of approximately 620 of the donors relied on high-throughput TCR beta sequencing. A later genetic analysis took genome-wide SNP genotypes for about three fifths of the 666 donors and used that subset as a discovery cohort. To predict cytomegalovirus infection status, the study combined high-throughput TCR immunosequencing, statistical association of individual TCRs with disease status, and machine learning. Alongside the repertoire data, information on donor age, sex, ethnicity and CMV serostatus was compiled. Study-wide findings and limitations: Only TCR beta chains were sequenced in this cohort, and the absence of alpha or paired-chain data limited detectable features. In vitro tests confirmed that a few of the cytomegalovirus-associated TCR beta chains recognize cytomegalovirus antigens. Immune exposure information for the cohort was limited to CMV serostatus. Because HLA typing was missing for some donors at each locus, association tests included only the typed subset. An association between a missense DCLRE1C variant and V-gene and J-gene trimming of TCR beta chains was found in a later genetic analysis and replicated in an independent cohort. A further reported finding was that TCR beta sequences accurately predicted the HLA-A and HLA-B alleles for most subjects in the first cohort. At a false discovery rate of 0.05, a later analysis linked fewer than 20,000 TCR beta sequences to specific HLA alleles. In a later analysis, most CMV-associated TCR beta chains were found to appear HLA-restricted, with HLA associations seemingly driven largely by CMV exposure. A later analysis reported that several top co-occurrence clusters appeared linked to parvovirus B19, influenza, CMV and Epstein-Barr virus. The classifier was reported to diagnose cytomegalovirus status with high specificity and sensitivity in both the original and validation cohorts. In a later analysis, the rate of TCR association differed among HLA loci, with DRB1 alleles having the most associated TCRs and HLA-C alleles having the fewest. Most TCR sequences were seen in very few donors, while some public TCRs were found in many individuals. Correlated functional status among segregating V segments might be attributable to linkage disequilibrium, but an unknown experimental factor could not be ruled out. In an earlier analysis of about 540 of the donors, most TCR beta V segments were observed in productive rearrangements about 90% or about 30% of the time, broadly matching IMGT annotations. It was suggested by the authors that the approach could potentially be generalized to other disease states and immunological phenotypes. Compared with the roughly 670-donor mean, donors in an Asian-associated ancestry cluster had fewer N-insertions in productive TCRs, according to a later genetic analysis. A group of highly shared sequence variants was considered likely to be a technical artifact of the sequencing pipeline. The presence/absence analyses assumed that sequencing depth was roughly uniform across donors, and that assumption may not be true. In a later analysis, HLA-associated TCR beta chains were found to be more clonally expanded and to have lower generation probabilities than equally common non-associated chains. Assigning TCR associations to individual alleles was difficult when HLA alleles, especially DR and DQ, strongly co-occurred. The study gave a list of under 200 TCR beta chains associated with cytomegalovirus. Seventeen rarely observed V segments, including chromosome 9 orphons, were excluded from the earlier analysis of several hundred of the donors because counts were too low.

About this clone itself: Its antigen is not yet known. Base qualities are not recorded, but no much larger clone differs from it by a single base.

Library preparation used the immunoSEQ multiplex PCR assay. A mixture of 60 forward primers for TCR Vbeta segments and 13 reverse primers for TCR Jbeta segments was used in the multiplex PCR. The CDR3 region of rearranged TCR beta genes was amplified from genomic DNA by a multiplex PCR assay. The Illumina HiSeq System was used to sequence the amplified TCR beta libraries as 87-base-pair reads. Processing in the source paper ran as follows. Across the 670 or so repertoires, a later analysis counted tens of millions of unique TCR beta chains, roughly 11 million of which were shared by at least two donors. Raw reads were error-corrected and collapsed into unique sequences by a nearest-neighbor algorithm in which closely related sequences were merged to remove PCR and sequencing errors. Alignment of CDR3 sequences to IMGT reference sequences was used to assign V, D and J gene segments. For a sequence to be retained, a match of at least six nucleotides to both a V gene segment and a J gene segment was required. A rearrangement counted as productive if the CDR3 had no stop codons and remained in frame with V and J, and every other rearrangement counted as non-productive. CDR3 was defined according to IMGT convention as the region running from the second conserved V-encoded cysteine to the conserved J-encoded phenylalanine. In an earlier analysis of approximately 500 of the donors, sequences lacking an unambiguous match to a single V gene segment were excluded. An earlier analysis of about 590 of the donors classified V segments as functional when productive rearrangements were above 56.7% and as segregating when the standard deviation between donors was above 5%. A statistical classification framework was built to diagnose cytomegalovirus status from the catalog of TCR beta chain sequences. In a later analysis, TCR nucleotide sequences were compared against IMGT/GENE-DB human TR gene sequences so that V and J genes could be assigned. In a later analysis, CDR3 sequences and most-parsimonious VDJ recombination scenarios were assigned using the TCRdist pipeline. A later analysis defined each TCR beta chain by its CDR3 amino acid sequence plus V-gene family, and excluded reads lacking a unique V-gene family. To address suspected cross-contamination and a sequencing artifact, a later analysis removed roughly 580 highly shared, low-generation-probability nucleotide sequences. In a later analysis, a clonal expansion index for each public chain was calculated from normalized within-repertoire ranks of inferred template counts. Generation probabilities in a later analysis came from a VDJ recombination model fitted to out-of-frame rearrangements, and those results were checked against IGoR. In a later analysis, hypergeometric tests were used to score TCR-TCR, TCR-HLA and TCR-CMV co-occurrence, with a repertoire-size bias correction applied to TCR pairs. To estimate false discovery rates, a later analysis permuted the HLA or CMV assignments 20 times. A later analysis grouped co-occurring TCRs with DBSCAN, adding TCRdist sequence similarity when clustering within HLA-allele-positive subsets. Co-occurrence clustering excluded repertoires with fewer than 30,000 or more than 120,000 public chains, plus five with anomalous nucleotide sharing. TCRdb re-hosts the immuneACCESS table, in-frame sequences only. Its copies lack some clones; in the studies checked, an unresolved V gene accounts for under half of them, and the cause for the rest is not known. The V and J calls and clone size come from that table; D and trimming were worked out from the DNA. The sample includes roughly 100,000 clones, with approximately 70% observed a single time. The ten biggest clones cover roughly 3.2% of the sample.

The cohort was made up of roughly 670 healthy bone marrow donors. At the time of sampling, every cohort member was nominally healthy, though immune exposures that went unrecorded were likely present. The donor was CMV seronegative and belonged to the group of 350 or so seronegative cohort members. A peripheral blood sample was collected from each donor, and TCR beta sequencing was performed on peripheral blood mononuclear cells. The Qiagen DNeasy Blood Extraction Kit was used to extract genomic DNA from the blood cell samples. This receptor was taken from a man younger than 45 in good health and CMV-seronegative. The source material was PBMCs.

For the CDR3, the sequence is CASTPQGGPYEQYF. The base sequence is TGTGCCAGCACCCCTCAGGGTGGTCCCTACGAGCAGTACTTC. The rearranged chain carries TRBV11-3 and TRBJ2-7; a weak D assignment points to TRBD1 (5 bases agree). From the cysteine through the phenylalanine, the CDR3 covers 14 amino acids. The kept DNA is CDR3 alone, 42 bases in frame from the first base. V and J are truncated by 7 bases and 2 bases respectively, leaving an intervening sequence of 15 bases. Per the germline V gene, SGHNT is the CDR1 and YENEEA is the CDR2.